These T cell receptor beta chains were read from a single sample in a study of T cells in Graves' hyperthyroidism and ophthalmopathy. In TCRdb, the multiplex PCR reads were re-called with MiXCR into one record per CDR3 protein. The data contain roughly 720,000 distinct CDR3 sequences, 17% of them singletons. The specimen sequenced was blood. These receptors all stem from a man over 45 with Graves' hyperthyroidism. Each CDR3 is given with its conserved first and last residue. A D gene is named only where the DNA matches it firmly. The size field is filled for only some rows; it gives once, few, many or a size class.

TRBJ1-6 . many TRBV2 TGTGCCAGCAGGAACCCCGATAATTCACCCCTCCACTTT CASRNPDNSPLHF
TRBJ1-3 . . TRBV4-2 TGTGCCAGCAGCCAAGGGAGCGACATCTCCTCTGGAAACACCATATATTTT CASSQGSDISSGNTIYF
TRBJ2-3 . many TRBV11-2 TGTGCCAGCAGCTCTCCACTCCGACTCGATCAGTATTTT CASSSPLRLDQYF
TRBJ1-5 . . TRBV6-1 TGTGCCAGCAGTGATGGACAGTTCAATCAGCCCCAGCATTTT CASSDGQFNQPQHF
TRBJ2-1 . many TRBV27 TGTGCCAGCAGTTTAAAGTCTGGCTCCTACAATGAGCAGTTCTTC CASSLKSGSYNEQFF
TRBJ1-6 . few TRBV3-1 TGTGCCAGCAGCCAAGGTGCAGGGACACCCCTCCACTTT CASSQGAGTPLHF
TRBJ1-2 . few TRBV10-3 TGTGCCATCAGTTTTCCAGGGCAGGACTATGGCTACACCTTC CAISFPGQDYGYTF
TRBJ2-1 . . TRBV3-1 TGTGCCAGCAGCCCCGAGGTTTACAATGAGCAGTTCTTC CASSPEVYNEQFF
TRBJ2-1 TRBD1 . TRBV20-1 TGCAGTGCTAGTTGGGACAGGGGGCCCTATGAGCAGTTCTTC CSASWDRGPYEQFF
TRBJ1-2 . few TRBV6-1 TGTGCCAGCAGATCCCCGGGAGTCTATGGCTACACCTTC CASRSPGVYGYTF
TRBJ1-5 TRBD1 few TRBV28 TGTGCCAGTAGTGTGGACAGGGCGCAGCAGCCCCAGCATTTT CASSVDRAQQPQHF
TRBJ2-7 . few TRBV19 TGTGCCAGTACCCCTCCAGGAACCTACGAGCAGTACTTC CASTPPGTYEQYF
TRBJ2-5 TRBD2 . TRBV6-2/TRBV6-3 TGTGCCAGCCTCTCCGGGACTAGAGGGGAGACCCAGTACTTC CASLSGTRGETQYF
TRBJ2-1 TRBD2 . TRBV29-1 TGCAGCGTTGAGGGCGGACTAGCGGGGGCAAGCTCCTACAATGAGCAGTTCTTC CSVEGGLAGASSYNEQFF
TRBJ2-7 TRBD2 few TRBV27 TGTGCCAGCAGCCGCCAGGTAGCGGGAGATTACGAGCAGTACTTC CASSRQVAGDYEQYF
TRBJ2-1 . few TRBV15 TGTGCCACCAGCAGTCCGGGGGACGGGGCCTACAATGAGCAGTTCTTC CATSSPGDGAYNEQFF
TRBJ2-3 . many TRBV2 TGTGCCAGCAGATCCGGGCATAGCACAGATACGCAGTATTTT CASRSGHSTDTQYF
TRBJ1-1 . many TRBV6-1 TGTGCCGCCCGAGGGTCCTGGGGGGCTGTAGACACTGAAGCTTTCTTT CAARGSWGAVDTEAFF
TRBJ1-2 TRBD1 . TRBV9 TGTGCCAGCAGCCCTCGAAGGTCAGGGGGCGCGAGTGGCTACACCTTC CASSPRRSGGASGYTF
TRBJ2-3 TRBD2 many TRBV2 TGTGCCAGCAGGGAAACCGCTAGCGGGAGTGCAGATACGCAGTATTTT CASRETASGSADTQYF
TRBJ2-3 . many TRBV7-2 TGTGCCAGCAGCCCCCTCGGGTCCTACACAGATACGCAGTATTTT CASSPLGSYTDTQYF
TRBJ1-1 . many TRBV7-2 TGTGCCAGCAGCTCTCCCCAGTCCGCTCTGACCACTGAAGCTTTCTTT CASSSPQSALTTEAFF
TRBJ2-5 TRBD2 few TRBV4-1 TGCGCCAGCAGCCGGGGACTAGCGGGATCGGAAGAGACCCTGTACTTC CASSRGLAGSEETLYF
TRBJ2-1 TRBD2 . TRBV20-1 TGCAGTGCTAGAGTTACTAGCGGGAGGTCCTACAATGAGCAGTTCTTC CSARVTSGRSYNEQFF
TRBJ2-7 . few TRBV19 TGTGCCAGTAGTATCGCTACAGGGCCCTCCTACGAGCAGTACTTC CASSIATGPSYEQYF
TRBJ1-4 . many TRBV12-3/TRBV12-4 TGTGCCAGCAGTTTGAGAGAGAAACTGTTTTTT CASSLREKLFF
TRBJ1-4 . . TRBV20-1 TGCAGTGCTAGAGATCCGGGCAGGGCTAATGAAAAACTGTTTTTT CSARDPGRANEKLFF
TRBJ2-1 . many TRBV11-2 TGTGCCAGCAGCTACGACAGATACAATGAGCAGTTCTTC CASSYDRYNEQFF
TRBJ2-2 TRBD1 . TRBV6-4 TGTGCCAGCAGTGAATCCGGGACAGGGGGCTATACCGGGGAGCTGTTTTTT CASSESGTGGYTGELFF
TRBJ2-7 TRBD1 . TRBV11-3 TGTGCCAGCAGCCAGGCGCAGGGGGCATACGAGCAGTACTTC CASSQAQGAYEQYF
TRBJ2-5 TRBD2 many TRBV7-2 TGTGCCAGCAGCCCTGGGGCGGGAGGGGGTCAAGAGACCCAGTACTTC CASSPGAGGGQETQYF
TRBJ1-5 . many TRBV28 TGTGCCACCTCGACGGGGGGGGCCCAGCCCCAGCATTTT CATSTGGAQPQHF
TRBJ1-1 . many TRBV12-3/TRBV12-4 TGTGCCAGCAGTTCGGGGCGCGGGGAAGCTTTCTTT CASSSGRGEAFF
TRBJ2-3 . many TRBV5-1 TGCGCCAGCAGCTTGGGGGGCACTGGCGCAGATACGCAGTATTTT CASSLGGTGADTQYF
TRBJ2-1 TRBD2 . TRBV4-1 TGCGCCAGCAGACCGACTAGCGGGAGGGGAAGTGAGCAGTTCTTC CASRPTSGRGSEQFF
TRBJ2-7 TRBD2 . TRBV30 TGTGCCTGGAGACACCAAGCGGGATTGACCTACGAGCAGTACTTC CAWRHQAGLTYEQYF
TRBJ1-1 . . TRBV5-6 TGTGCCAGCATCCTCGGGAGAAGGGGGACGAACACTGAAGCTTTCTTT CASILGRRGTNTEAFF
TRBJ2-1 . few TRBV27 TGTGCCAGCAGTTTCGGTAGTCAGGGGAATGAGCAGTTCTTC CASSFGSQGNEQFF
TRBJ1-2 TRBD1 few TRBV29-1 TGCAGCGTCCAGGGGGTCCGGGATGGCTACACCTTC CSVQGVRDGYTF
TRBJ1-1 . many TRBV5-1 TGCGCCAGCACCCCGGGGAAGAACACTGAAGCTTTCTTT CASTPGKNTEAFF
TRBJ2-2 TRBD2 . TRBV20-1 TGCAGTGCTAGAGATTGGGGCGGGGGCACCGGGGAGCTGTTTTTT CSARDWGGGTGELFF
TRBJ1-1 . . TRBV7-9 TGTGCCAGCAGTACCCTGGGGTCTGAAGCTTTCTTT CASSTLGSEAFF
TRBJ1-2 . . TRBV5-6 TGTGCCAGCAGCTTCCGGGACATTCTACAAAGTAACTATGGCTACACCTTC CASSFRDILQSNYGYTF
TRBJ1-2 TRBD1 few TRBV29-1 TGCAGCGTATGGACAGGGAACTATGGCTACACCTTC CSVWTGNYGYTF
TRBJ1-1 . many TRBV12-3/TRBV12-4 TGTGCCAGCAGTCCCGTTTATCGGCCGAGTGAAGCTTTCTTT CASSPVYRPSEAFF
TRBJ2-7 TRBD2 . TRBV7-9 TGTGCCAGCAGCGGCGGGGCGGGAGGGTTCTACGAGCAGTACTTC CASSGGAGGFYEQYF
TRBJ1-3 TRBD1 few TRBV7-2 TGTGCCAGCAGCCAAACGACAGGGCTAAGCTCTGGAAACACCATATATTTT CASSQTTGLSSGNTIYF
TRBJ2-1 . many TRBV3-1 TGTGCCAGCAGCCAGGCAAGCAATGAGCAGTTCTTC CASSQASNEQFF
TRBJ1-1 . . TRBV25-1 TGTGCCAGCAGTGAATATCCCGGCGAAGCTTTCTTT CASSEYPGEAFF
TRBJ2-5 . many TRBV4-1 TGCGCCAGCAGCCAAGATGGGACCCCGCAAGAGACCCAGTACTTC CASSQDGTPQETQYF
TRBJ2-3 TRBD2 . TRBV2 TGTGCCAGCTCCAGGGAGGGGGATACGCAGTATTTT CASSREGDTQYF
TRBJ2-2 TRBD1 many TRBV27 TGTGCCATCCGGACAGGGGACACCGGGGAGCTGTTTTTT CAIRTGDTGELFF
TRBJ2-2 . few TRBV6-2/TRBV6-3 TGTGCCAGCAGTTACAGGGACACCGGGGAGCTGTTTTTT CASSYRDTGELFF
TRBJ2-5 TRBD2 . TRBV12-3/TRBV12-4 TGTGCCAGCAGTACCGGGACTAGCGGGGGGGCCAGCGGAGAGACCCAGTACTTC CASSTGTSGGASGETQYF
TRBJ2-2 . few TRBV2 TGTGCCAGCACTCCGGTGGTGCCTGGCACCGGGGAGCTGTTTTTT CASTPVVPGTGELFF
TRBJ2-5 TRBD2 many TRBV2 TGTGCCAGCAGTGAAGAGACTAGCGGGGGGGAGACCCAGTACTTC CASSEETSGGETQYF
TRBJ1-2 . . TRBV5-1 TGCGCCAGCAGCTTGGGACAGGTGATTTATGGCTACACCTTC CASSLGQVIYGYTF
TRBJ2-7 TRBD2 many TRBV3-1 TGTGCCAGCAGCCAACCAACTAGCGGCCTTACCTCCTACGAGCAGTACTTC CASSQPTSGLTSYEQYF
TRBJ2-7 TRBD2 few TRBV7-9 TGTGCCAGCAGCTTAGATTACCGGGAGGGCGTCTACGAGCAGTACTTC CASSLDYREGVYEQYF
TRBJ2-3 TRBD1 many TRBV28 TGTGCCAGCAGTTCCTGGACAGGGGGCACAGATACGCAGTATTTT CASSSWTGGTDTQYF